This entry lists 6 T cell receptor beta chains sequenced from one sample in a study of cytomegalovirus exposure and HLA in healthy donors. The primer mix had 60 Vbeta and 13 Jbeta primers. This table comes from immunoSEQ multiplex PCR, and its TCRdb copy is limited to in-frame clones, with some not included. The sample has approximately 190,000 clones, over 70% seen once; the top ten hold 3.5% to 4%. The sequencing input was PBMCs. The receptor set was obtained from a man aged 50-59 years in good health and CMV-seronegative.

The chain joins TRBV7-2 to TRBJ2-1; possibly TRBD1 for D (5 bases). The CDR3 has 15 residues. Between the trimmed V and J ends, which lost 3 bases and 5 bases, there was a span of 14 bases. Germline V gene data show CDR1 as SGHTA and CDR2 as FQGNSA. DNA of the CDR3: TGTGCCAGCAGCTTTCCTCCTCAGGGAAACAATGAGCAGTTCTTC. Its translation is CASSFPPQGNNEQFF.

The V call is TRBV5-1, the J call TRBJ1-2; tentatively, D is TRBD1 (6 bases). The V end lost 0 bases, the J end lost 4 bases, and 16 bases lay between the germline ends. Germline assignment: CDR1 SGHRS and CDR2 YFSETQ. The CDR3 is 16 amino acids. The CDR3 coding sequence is TGCGCCAGCAGCTTGGGACAGGCAAGCCTAGTCTATGGCTACACCTTC. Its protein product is CASSLGQASLVYGYTF. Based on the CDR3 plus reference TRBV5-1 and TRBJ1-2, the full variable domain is KAGVTQTPRYLIKTRGQQVTLSCSPISGHRSVSWYQQTPGQGLQFLFEYFSETQRNKGNFPGRFSGRQFSNSRSEMNVSTLELGDSALYLCASSLGQASLVYGYTFGSGTRLTVV.

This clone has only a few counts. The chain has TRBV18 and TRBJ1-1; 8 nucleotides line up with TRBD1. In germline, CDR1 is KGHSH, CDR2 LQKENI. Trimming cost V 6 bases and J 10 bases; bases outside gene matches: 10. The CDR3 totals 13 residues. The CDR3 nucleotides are TGTGCCAGCTCGCCTGGGACAGGCAGTATAGCTTTCTTT. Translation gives CASSPGTGSIAFF.

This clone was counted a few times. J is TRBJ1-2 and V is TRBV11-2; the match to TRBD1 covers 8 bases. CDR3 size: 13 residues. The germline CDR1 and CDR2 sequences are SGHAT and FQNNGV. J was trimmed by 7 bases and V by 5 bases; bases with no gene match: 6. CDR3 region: CASSPGQGGGYTF. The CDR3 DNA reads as TGTGCCAGCAGCCCTGGACAGGGAGGTGGCTACACCTTC.

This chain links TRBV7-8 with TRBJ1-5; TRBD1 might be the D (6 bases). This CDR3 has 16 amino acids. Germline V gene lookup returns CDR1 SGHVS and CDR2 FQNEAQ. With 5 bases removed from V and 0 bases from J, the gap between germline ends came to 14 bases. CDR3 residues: CASSMDRSHSNQPQHF. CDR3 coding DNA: TGTGCCAGCAGCATGGACAGATCACATAGCAATCAGCCCCAGCATTTT.

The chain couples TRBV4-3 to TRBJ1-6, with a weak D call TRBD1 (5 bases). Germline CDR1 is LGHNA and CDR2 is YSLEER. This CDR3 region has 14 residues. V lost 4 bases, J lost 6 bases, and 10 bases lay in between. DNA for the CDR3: TGCGCCAGCAGCCCCAGGGCCCGTAATTCACCCCTCCACTTT. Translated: CASSPRARNSPLHF.